This T cell receptor beta chain comes out of a study of identifying expanded T cells in peripheral blood. General study points: About 1.2 clones differed between technical replicates, versus around 15 and 18 over time.

TCRdb keeps only in-frame clones here, not all; method: immunoSEQ multiplex PCR. The sample yields some 76,000 clones, 85% to 90% seen once. In the case of this clone: Its target is unknown.

V dropped 8 bases and J dropped 5 bases, with 13 bases sitting between them. The CDR3 length is 13 residues. Germline assignment: CDR1 MDHEN and CDR2 SYDVKM. This chain connects TRBV28 to TRBJ1-5, with D unclear. Sequencing was carried out using blood. This TCR was recovered from a person aged 18 to 75 in good health. The CDR3 region has the DNA TGTGCCAGCGCCGCACAGAGGTATCAGCCCCAGCATTTT. Its translation is CASAAQRYQPQHF.